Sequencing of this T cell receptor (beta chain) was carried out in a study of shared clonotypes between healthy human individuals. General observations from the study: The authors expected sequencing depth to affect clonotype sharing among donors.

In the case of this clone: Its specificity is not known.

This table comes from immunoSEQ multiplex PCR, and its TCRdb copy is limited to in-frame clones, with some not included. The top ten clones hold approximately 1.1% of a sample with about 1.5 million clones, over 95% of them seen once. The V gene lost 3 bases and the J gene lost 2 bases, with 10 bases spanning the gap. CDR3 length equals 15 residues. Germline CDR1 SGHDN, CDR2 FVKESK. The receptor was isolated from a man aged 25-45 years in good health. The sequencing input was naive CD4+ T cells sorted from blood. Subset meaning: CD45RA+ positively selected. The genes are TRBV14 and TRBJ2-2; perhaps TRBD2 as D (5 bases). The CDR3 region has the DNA TGTGCCAGCAGCCATTTTCGGACTAACACCGGGGAGCTGTTTTTT. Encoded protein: CASSHFRTNTGELFF.